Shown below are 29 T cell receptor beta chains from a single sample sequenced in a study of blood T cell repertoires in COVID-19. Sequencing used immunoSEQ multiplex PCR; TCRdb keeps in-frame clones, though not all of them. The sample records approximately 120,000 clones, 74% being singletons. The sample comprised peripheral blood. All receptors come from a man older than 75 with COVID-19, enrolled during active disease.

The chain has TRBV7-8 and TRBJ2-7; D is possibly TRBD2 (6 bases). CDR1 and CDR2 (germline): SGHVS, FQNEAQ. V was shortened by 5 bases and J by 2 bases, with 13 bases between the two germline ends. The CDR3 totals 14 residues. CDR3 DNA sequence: TGTGCCAGCAGCCTGCCTAGCGAGACCTACGAGCAGTACTTC. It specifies CASSLPSETYEQYF.

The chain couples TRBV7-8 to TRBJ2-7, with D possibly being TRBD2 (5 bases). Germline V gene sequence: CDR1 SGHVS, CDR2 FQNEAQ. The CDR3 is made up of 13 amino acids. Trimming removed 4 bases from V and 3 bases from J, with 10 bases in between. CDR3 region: CASSYDRDYEQYF. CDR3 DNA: TGTGCCAGCAGCTATGACCGGGACTACGAGCAGTACTTC.

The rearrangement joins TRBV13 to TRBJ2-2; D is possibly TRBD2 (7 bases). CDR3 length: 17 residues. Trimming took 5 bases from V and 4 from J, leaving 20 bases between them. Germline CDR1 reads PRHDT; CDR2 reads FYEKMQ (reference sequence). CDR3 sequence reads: CASSPYRAGVSTGELFF. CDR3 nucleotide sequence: TGTGCCAGCAGCCCCTACAGGGCGGGGGTCTCCACCGGGGAGCTGTTTTTT.

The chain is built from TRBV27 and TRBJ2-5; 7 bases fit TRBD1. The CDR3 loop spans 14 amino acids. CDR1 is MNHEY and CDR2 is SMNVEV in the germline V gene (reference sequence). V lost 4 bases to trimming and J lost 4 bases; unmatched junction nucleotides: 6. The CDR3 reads CASSYRDSLETQYF. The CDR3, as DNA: TGTGCCAGCAGTTACCGGGACAGTTTAGAGACCCAGTACTTC.

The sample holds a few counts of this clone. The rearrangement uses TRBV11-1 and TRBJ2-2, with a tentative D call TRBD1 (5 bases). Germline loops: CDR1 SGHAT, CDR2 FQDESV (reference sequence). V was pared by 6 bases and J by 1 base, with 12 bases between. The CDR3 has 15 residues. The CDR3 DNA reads TGTGCCAGCAGTCCAGGAGACAGGAACACCGGGGAGCTGTTTTTT. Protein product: CASSPGDRNTGELFF.

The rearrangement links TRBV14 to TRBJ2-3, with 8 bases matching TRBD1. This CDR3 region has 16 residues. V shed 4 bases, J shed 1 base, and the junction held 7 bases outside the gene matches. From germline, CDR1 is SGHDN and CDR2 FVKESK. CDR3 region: CASSRLDRVGTDTQYF. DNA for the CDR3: TGTGCCAGCAGCCGCCTGGACAGGGTTGGCACAGATACGCAGTATTTT.

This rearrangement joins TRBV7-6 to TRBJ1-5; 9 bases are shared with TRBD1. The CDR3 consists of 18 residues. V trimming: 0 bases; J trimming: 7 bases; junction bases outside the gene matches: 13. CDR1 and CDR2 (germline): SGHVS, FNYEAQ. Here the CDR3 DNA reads TGTGCCAGCAGCTTAGCGTCTACGGGTGACAGGGGGAACCAGCCCCAGCATTTT. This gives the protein CASSLASTGDRGNQPQHF. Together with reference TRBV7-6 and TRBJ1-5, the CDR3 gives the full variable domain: GAGVSQSPRYKVTKRGQDVALRCDPISGHVSLYWYRQALGQGPEFLTYFNYEAQQDKSGLPNDRFSAERPEGSISTLTIQRTEQRDSAMYRCASSLASTGDRGNQPQHFGDGTRLSIL.

The CDR3 DNA reads as TGCGCCAGCAGCCAAGAAGGAGGGGTGGCCTACGAGCAGTACTTC. This translates into CASSQEGGVAYEQYF. The rearrangement links TRBV4-1 to TRBJ2-7; maybe TRBD2 (6 bases). V dropped 0 bases and J dropped 2 bases, with 11 bases sitting between them. The CDR3 loop spans 15 amino acids. Germline CDR1 and CDR2: MGHRA and YSYEKL.

Here the CDR3 reads CATSRGPGGRRGDGYTF. The CDR3 DNA reads TGTGCCACCAGCAGAGGTCCAGGGGGCAGAAGGGGAGATGGCTACACCTTC. The chain links TRBV15 to TRBJ1-2; TRBD1 matches 8 bases. V shed 1 base, J shed 6 bases, and the junction held 13 bases outside the gene matches. CDR1 is LNHNV and CDR2 is YYDKDF in the germline V gene (reference sequence). This CDR3 is 17 amino acids long.

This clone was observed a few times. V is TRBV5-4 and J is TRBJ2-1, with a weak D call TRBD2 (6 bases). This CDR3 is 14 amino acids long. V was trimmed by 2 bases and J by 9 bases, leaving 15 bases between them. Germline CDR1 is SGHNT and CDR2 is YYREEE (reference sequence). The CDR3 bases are TGTGCCAGCAGCTTTTGGGGGAGGTTTAGTGAGCAGTTCTTC. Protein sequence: CASSFWGRFSEQFF.

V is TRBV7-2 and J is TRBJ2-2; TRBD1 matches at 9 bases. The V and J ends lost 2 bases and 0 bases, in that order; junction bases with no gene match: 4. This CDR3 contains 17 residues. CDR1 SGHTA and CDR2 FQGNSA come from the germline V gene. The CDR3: CASSLSGQGPNTGELFF. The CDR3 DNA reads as TGTGCCAGCAGCTTAAGTGGACAGGGGCCGAACACCGGGGAGCTGTTTTTT. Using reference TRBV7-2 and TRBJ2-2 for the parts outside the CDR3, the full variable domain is GAGVSQSPSNKVTEKGKDVELRCDPISGHTALYWYRQSLGQGLEFLIYFQGNSAPDKSGLPSDRFSAERTGGSVSTLTIQRTQQEDSAVYLCASSLSGQGPNTGELFFGEGSRLTVL.

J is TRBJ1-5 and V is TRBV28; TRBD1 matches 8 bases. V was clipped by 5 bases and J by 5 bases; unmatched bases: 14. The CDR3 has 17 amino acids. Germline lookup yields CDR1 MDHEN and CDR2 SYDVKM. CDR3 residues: CASSQMTGARWDQPQHF. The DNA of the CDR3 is TGTGCCAGCAGTCAAATGACAGGGGCGAGGTGGGATCAGCCCCAGCATTTT.

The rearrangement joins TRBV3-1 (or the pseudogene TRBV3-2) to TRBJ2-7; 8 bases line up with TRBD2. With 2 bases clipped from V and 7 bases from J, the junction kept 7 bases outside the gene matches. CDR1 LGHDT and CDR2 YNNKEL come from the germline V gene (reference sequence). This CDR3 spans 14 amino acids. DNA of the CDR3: TGTGCCAGCAGCCAAATGCGGGAGGTAAATGAGCAGTACTTC. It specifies CASSQMREVNEQYF.

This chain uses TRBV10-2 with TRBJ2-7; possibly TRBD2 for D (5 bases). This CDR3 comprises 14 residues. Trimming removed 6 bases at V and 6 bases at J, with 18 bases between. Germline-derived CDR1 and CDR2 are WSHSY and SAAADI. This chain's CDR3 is CASRSSGAVGEQYF. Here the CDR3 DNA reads TGCGCCAGCAGAAGCAGCGGAGCCGTGGGCGAGCAGTACTTC.

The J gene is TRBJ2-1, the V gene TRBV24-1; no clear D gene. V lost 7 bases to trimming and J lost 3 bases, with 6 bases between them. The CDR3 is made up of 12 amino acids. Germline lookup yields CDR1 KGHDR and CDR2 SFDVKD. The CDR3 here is CATSSGYNEQFF. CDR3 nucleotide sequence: TGTGCCACCAGCTCAGGCTACAATGAGCAGTTCTTC.

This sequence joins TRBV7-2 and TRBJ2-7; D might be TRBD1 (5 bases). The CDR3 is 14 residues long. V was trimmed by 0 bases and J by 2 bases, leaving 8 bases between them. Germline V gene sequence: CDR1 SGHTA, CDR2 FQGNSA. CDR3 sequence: CASSLAWTPYEQYF. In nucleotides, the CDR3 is TGTGCCAGCAGCTTAGCTTGGACACCCTACGAGCAGTACTTC.

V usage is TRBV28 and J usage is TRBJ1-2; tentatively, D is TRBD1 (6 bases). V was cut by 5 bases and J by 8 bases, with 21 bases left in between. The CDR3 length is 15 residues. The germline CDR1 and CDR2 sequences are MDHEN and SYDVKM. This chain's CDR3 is CASSPAELTGKGYTF. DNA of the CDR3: TGTGCCAGCAGTCCAGCAGAATTAACAGGGAAAGGCTACACCTTC.

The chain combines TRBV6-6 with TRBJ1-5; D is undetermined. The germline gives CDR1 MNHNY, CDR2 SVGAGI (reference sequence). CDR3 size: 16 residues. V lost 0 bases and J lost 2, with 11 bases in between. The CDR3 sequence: CASSYSGGVGNQPQHF. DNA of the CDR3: TGTGCCAGCAGTTACTCCGGTGGTGTTGGCAATCAGCCCCAGCATTTT.

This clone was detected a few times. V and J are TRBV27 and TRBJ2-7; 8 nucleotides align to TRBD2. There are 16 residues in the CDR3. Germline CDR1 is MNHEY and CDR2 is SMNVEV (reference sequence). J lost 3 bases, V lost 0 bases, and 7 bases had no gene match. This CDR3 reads CASSLSAGGAHYEQYF. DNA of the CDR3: TGTGCCAGCAGTTTATCGGCCGGGGGGGCCCACTACGAGCAGTACTTC.

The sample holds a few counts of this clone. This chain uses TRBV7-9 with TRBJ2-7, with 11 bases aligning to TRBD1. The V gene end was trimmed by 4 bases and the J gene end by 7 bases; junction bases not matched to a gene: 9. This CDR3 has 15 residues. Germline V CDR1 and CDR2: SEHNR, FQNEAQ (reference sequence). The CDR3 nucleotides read TGTGCCAGCAGCTCGCGGACAGGGGGCGCGGAAGAGCAGTACTTC. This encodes CASSSRTGGAEEQYF.

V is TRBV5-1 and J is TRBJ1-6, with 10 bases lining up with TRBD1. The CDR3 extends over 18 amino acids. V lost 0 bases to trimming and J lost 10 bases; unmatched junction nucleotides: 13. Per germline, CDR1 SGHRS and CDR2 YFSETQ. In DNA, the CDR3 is TGCGCCAGCAGCTTGGGGCCGGGACAGGGGACGGGAAAGTCACCCCTCCACTTT. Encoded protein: CASSLGPGQGTGKSPLHF.

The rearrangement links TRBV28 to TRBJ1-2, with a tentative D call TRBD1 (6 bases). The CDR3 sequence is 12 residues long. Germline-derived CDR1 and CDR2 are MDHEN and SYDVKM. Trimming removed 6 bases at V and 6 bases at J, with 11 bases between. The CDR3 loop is CASSPGQDGYTF. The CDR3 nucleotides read TGTGCCAGCAGCCCGGGACAAGATGGCTACACCTTC.

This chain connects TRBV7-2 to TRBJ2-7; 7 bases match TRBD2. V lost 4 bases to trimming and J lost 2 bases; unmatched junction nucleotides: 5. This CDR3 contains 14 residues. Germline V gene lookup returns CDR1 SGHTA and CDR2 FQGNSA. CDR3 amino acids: CASSSQAGTYEQYF. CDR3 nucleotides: TGTGCCAGCAGCTCTCAAGCGGGAACCTACGAGCAGTACTTC.

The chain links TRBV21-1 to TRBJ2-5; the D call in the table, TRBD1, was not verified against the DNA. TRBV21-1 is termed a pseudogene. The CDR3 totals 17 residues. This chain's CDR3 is CASSSSLQGWWEETQYF. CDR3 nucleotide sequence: TGTGCCAGCAGCTCGTCTTTACAGGGATGGTGGGAAGAGACCCAGTACTTC.

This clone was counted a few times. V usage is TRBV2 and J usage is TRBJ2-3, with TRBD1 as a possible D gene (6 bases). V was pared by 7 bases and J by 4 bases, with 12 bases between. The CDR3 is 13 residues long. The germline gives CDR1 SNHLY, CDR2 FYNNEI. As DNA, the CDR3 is TGTGCCAGCACCCAACAGGGTCCAGATACGCAGTATTTT. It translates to CASTQQGPDTQYF.

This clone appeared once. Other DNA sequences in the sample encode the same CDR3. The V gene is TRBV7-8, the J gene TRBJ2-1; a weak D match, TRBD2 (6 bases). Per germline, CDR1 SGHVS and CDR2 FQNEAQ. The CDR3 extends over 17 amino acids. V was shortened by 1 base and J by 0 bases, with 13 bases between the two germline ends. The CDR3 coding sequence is TGTGCCAGCAGCTTAGGGGGTAGCGGAAGCTCCTACAATGAGCAGTTCTTC. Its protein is CASSLGGSGSSYNEQFF.

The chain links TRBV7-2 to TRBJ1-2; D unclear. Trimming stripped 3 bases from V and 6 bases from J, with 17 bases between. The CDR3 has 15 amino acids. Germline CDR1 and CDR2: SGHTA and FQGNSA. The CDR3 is CASSFSSLRMDGYTF. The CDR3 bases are TGTGCCAGCAGCTTTAGCTCCTTACGTATGGATGGCTACACCTTC.

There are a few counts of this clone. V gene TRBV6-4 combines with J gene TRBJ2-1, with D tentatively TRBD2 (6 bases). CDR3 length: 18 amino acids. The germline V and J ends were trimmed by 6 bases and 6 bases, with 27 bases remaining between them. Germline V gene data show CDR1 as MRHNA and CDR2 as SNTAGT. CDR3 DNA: TGTGCCAGCAGGGGACCCGGGACTCCTGTCTATTTGTGCAATGAGCAGTTCTTC. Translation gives CASRGPGTPVYLCNEQFF.

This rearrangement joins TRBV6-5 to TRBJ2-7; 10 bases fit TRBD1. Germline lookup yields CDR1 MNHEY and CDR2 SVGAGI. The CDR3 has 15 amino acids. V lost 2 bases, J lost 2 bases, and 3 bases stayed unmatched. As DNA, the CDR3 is TGTGCCAGCAGTTACCCTGGACAGGGGGCCTACGAGCAGTACTTC. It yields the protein CASSYPGQGAYEQYF.